The sequence of this T cell receptor beta chain was determined in a study of blood T cells in healthy people across ages. V trimming: 4 bases; J trimming: 4 bases; junction bases outside the gene matches: 5. The germline V gene has CDR1 SQVTM and CDR2 ANQGSEA. There are 13 residues in the CDR3. For the second PCR, which ran for about 6 to 11 cycles, a sample-barcoded 5' primer and a J-beta primer mix were used. A 12-random-nucleotide template-switch adaptor tagged each cDNA molecule. TCRdb ran MiXCR on the 5' RACE reads and lists one entry per CDR3 protein. The sample lists some 1,800,000 distinct CDR3 sequences; roughly 43% were seen once. This clonotype was seen more than once but under ten times. Isolation per sample recovered at least 7 million PBMCs.

The TCR originated in a human donor in good health. The sample consisted of blood. The chain links TRBV29-1 to TRBJ2-5; 8 bases align to TRBD1. CDR3: CSVGETGGETQYF. The CDR3 region has the DNA TGCAGCGTTGGCGAAACAGGGGGAGAGACCCAGTACTTC.